The clone carrying this T cell receptor (beta chain) was found many times. Construction of TCR beta libraries relied on iRepertoire HTBI primers and on Arm-PCR targeting CDR3 regions. A single record per CDR3 protein comes from TCRdb applying MiXCR to the multiplex PCR reads. Of 360,000 or so distinct CDR3 sequences in the sample, 10% to 15% were seen once. The record originates from a study of regulatory T cells in long-lasting Graves disease. CDR3 length: 20 residues. Trimming removed 6 bases from V and 4 bases from J; junction bases left unmatched: 21. Time point denoted: newly diagnosed GD, antithyroid drugs for less than 3 months. The TCR library used RNA extracted from PBMCs. These data are also associated with another study on T cells in Graves' hyperthyroidism and ophthalmopathy.

V usage is TRBV12-3 or TRBV12-4 and J usage is TRBJ2-1; 10 bases agree with TRBD2. Sequences were derived from peripheral blood mononuclear cells (PBMCs), sampled at new diagnosis, from a patient treated with antithyroid drugs. This receptor was taken from a woman under 30 with Graves disease. CDR3 region: CASSPTRTVYSSGSYNEQFF. CDR3 nucleotide sequence: TGTGCCAGCAGCCCAACCCGGACAGTTTATTCTAGCGGGAGTTACAATGAGCAGTTCTTC.